The next 22 T cell receptor beta chains were all read from a single sample in a study of T cells in Graves' hyperthyroidism and ophthalmopathy. Amplified regions were TCR beta CDR3 sequences from RNA transcripts. Researchers ran a first-round RT-PCR on the TCR CDR3 using the HTBI primer set. Each CDR3 protein is one row after TCRdb ran MiXCR on the multiplex PCR reads. The data contain hundreds of thousands of distinct CDR3 sequences, 25% of them singletons. Material for sequencing was blood. Receptors were obtained from a man aged 35 to 55 with Graves' hyperthyroidism that later progressed to Graves' ophthalmopathy.

This chain connects TRBV20-1 to TRBJ1-5, with D perhaps TRBD1 (6 bases). Germline assignment: CDR1 DFQATT and CDR2 SNEGSKA (reference sequence). Trimming removed 6 bases from V and 7 bases from J, with 13 bases in between. This CDR3 has 12 residues. The CDR3 spells CSAGTGKQPQHF. The CDR3, as DNA: TGCAGTGCAGGCACAGGGAAGCAGCCCCAGCATTTT.

There are many counts of this clonotype. Here the CDR3 reads CASSSGLLAGGLQETQYF. The CDR3 region has the DNA TGTGCCAGCAGTTCGGGGCTCTTAGCGGGAGGCCTCCAAGAGACCCAGTACTTC. This chain connects TRBV6-2 or TRBV6-3 to TRBJ2-5, with TRBD2 identical over 10 bases. Trimming removed 4 bases from V and 1 base from J; junction bases left unmatched: 12. CDR1 and CDR2 from the germline V gene are MNHEY and SVGEGT. This CDR3 is 18 amino acids long.

Here the CDR3 DNA reads TGTGCCAGCACCGACGCAGGGGGCAATCAGCCCCAGCATTTT. It encodes CASTDAGGNQPQHF. The gene calls are TRBV6-1 and TRBJ1-5, with D possibly matching TRBD1 (6 bases). The germline V gene has CDR1 MNHNS and CDR2 SASEGT. The CDR3 runs 14 residues. V was shortened by 7 bases and J by 2 bases, with 12 bases between the two germline ends.

This clonotype was seen a single time. CDR3 bases: TGTGCCAGCAGCTTAGTTACGGGGGGCCGCACTGGGGAGCTGTTTTTT. Translated: CASSLVTGGRTGELFF. V gene TRBV11-2 combines with J gene TRBJ2-2; D perhaps matches TRBD2 (7 bases). V was trimmed by 1 base and J by 8 bases, leaving 17 bases between them. The CDR3 sequence is 16 residues long. Germline V gene lookup returns CDR1 SGHAT and CDR2 FQNNGV. The variable domain in full, completed from reference TRBV11-2 and TRBJ2-2, reads EAGVAQSPRYKIIEKRQSVAFWCNPISGHATLYWYQQILGQGPKLLIQFQNNGVVDDSQLPKDRFSAERLKGVDSTLKIQPAKLEDSAVYLCASSLVTGGRTGELFFGEGSRLTVL.

The chain uses TRBV11-2 and TRBJ2-7; 7 positions match TRBD2. The germline CDR1 and CDR2 sequences are SGHAT and FQNNGV. V was pared by 0 bases and J by 4 bases, with 6 bases of the junction left unmatched. There are 15 residues in the CDR3. The CDR3 region is CASSLDAGEGYEQYF. The CDR3 DNA sequence: TGTGCCAGCAGCTTAGATGCGGGAGAGGGATACGAGCAGTACTTC.

This clonotype was recorded at least ten times. One base away lies a much larger clone, so this may be a sequencing read error. The chain joins TRBV7-6 to TRBJ2-7; tentative D call: TRBD2 (6 bases). Germline loops: CDR1 SGHVS, CDR2 FNYEAQ. The CDR3 covers 13 residues. V was pared by 4 bases and J by 1 base, with 8 bases between. CDR3: CASSSGLSYEQYF. As DNA, the CDR3 is TGTGCCAGCAGCTCGGGACTGTCCTACGAGCAGTACTTC.

This clonotype was counted a few times. The germline gene is not matched at one end of the junction; a read error may be the cause. The genes are TRBV6-1 and TRBJ2-5; D remains unclear. CDR1 MNHNS and CDR2 SASEGT come from the germline V gene. The CDR3 covers 17 residues. CDR3 loop: CASSERSWSRPQETQYF. For the CDR3, the DNA is TGTGCCAGTAGTGAAAGGAGTTGGTCACGGCCACAAGAGACCCAGTACTTC.

This chain uses TRBV2 with TRBJ2-5, with TRBD1 matching over 9 bases. The V gene's germline CDR1 is SNHLY and CDR2 FYNNEI. V shed 5 bases and J 5 bases; nucleotides not matched to a gene: 6. The CDR3 has 14 residues. The chain's CDR3 is CASSHRDRVETQYF. In DNA, the CDR3 is TGTGCCAGCAGTCACCGGGACAGGGTTGAGACCCAGTACTTC. The full variable domain, in which reference TRBV2 and TRBJ2-5 provide the parts outside the CDR3, is EPEVTQTPSHQVTQMGQEVILRCVPISNHLYFYWYRQILGQKVEFLVSFYNNEISEKSEIFDDQFSVERPDGSNFTLKIRSTKLEDSAMYFCASSHRDRVETQYFGPGTRLLVL.

This clonotype was seen a few times. This rearrangement joins TRBV6-1 to TRBJ2-5; 10 nucleotides align to TRBD2. V was clipped by 5 bases and J by 0 bases; unmatched bases: 12. Per germline, CDR1 MNHNS and CDR2 SASEGT. CDR3 length: 18 amino acids. The CDR3 DNA sequence: TGTGCCAGCAGTCGCCCAGCCGGGACTAGCGCAGACCAAGAGACCCAGTACTTC. Translated: CASSRPAGTSADQETQYF.

This clonotype was recorded at least ten times. The chain employs TRBV28 and TRBJ1-5; 7 bases are a match to TRBD1. J lost 5 bases, V lost 3 bases, and 7 bases had no gene match. The CDR3 is made up of 15 amino acids. CDR1 is MDHEN, CDR2 SYDVKM, per germline. The CDR3 loop reads CASSFLGQAHQPQHF. CDR3 DNA sequence: TGTGCCAGCAGTTTCTTAGGACAGGCCCATCAGCCCCAGCATTTT.

This clonotype has a count of ten or more. The chain employs TRBV19 and TRBJ1-1; possible D gene TRBD1, 6 bases. V was clipped by 4 bases and J by 5 bases, with 14 bases between them. Germline loops: CDR1 LNHDA, CDR2 SQIVND (reference sequence). The CDR3 spans 14 residues. The CDR3: CASSSWKGGTEAFF. The CDR3 DNA follows: TGTGCCAGTAGTAGTTGGAAGGGGGGAACTGAAGCTTTCTTT.

Regarding this clonotype: The junction departs from germline at one end; a sequencing error may be responsible. The chain uses TRBV19 and TRBJ2-7; weak D call: TRBD2 (5 bases). The CDR3 length is 14 residues. In germline, CDR1 is LNHDA, CDR2 SQIVND (reference sequence). This CDR3 is CASSRSSGPYEQYF. CDR3 coding DNA: TGTGCCAGTAGTCGTTCCAGCGGACCCTATGAGCAGTACTTC.

This clonotype was seen ten or more times. The genes are TRBV24-1 and TRBJ2-2; D gene unclear. CDR3 size: 12 residues. Trimming removed 5 bases from V and 5 bases from J, with 5 bases in between. Germline V lookup: CDR1 KGHDR, CDR2 SFDVKD. CDR3 amino acids: CATSVGTGELFF. The CDR3 region has the DNA TGTGCCACCAGTGTCGGGACCGGGGAGCTGTTTTTT.

This clonotype was recorded many times. V is TRBV10-3 and J is TRBJ2-1, with 9 positions matching TRBD2. Germline V CDR1 and CDR2: ENHRY, SYGVKD. V dropped 7 bases and J dropped 6; count of bases not matched to a gene: 7. The CDR3 has 14 residues. DNA for the CDR3: TGTGCCATCATGGAAGCGGGAGGATTCAATGAGCAGTTCTTC. Translation gives CAIMEAGGFNEQFF.

This clonotype was recorded at least ten times. As DNA, the CDR3 is TGCGCCAGCAGGCAGGAGCCTGGGGCCAACGTCCTGACTTTC. This sequence encodes CASRQEPGANVLTF. V is TRBV4-1 and J is TRBJ2-6, with D unresolved. This CDR3 has 14 amino acids. The V end lost 6 bases, the J end lost 2 bases, and 8 bases lay between the germline ends. Germline CDR1 is MGHRA and CDR2 is YSYEKL.

The V call is TRBV11-2, the J call TRBJ2-5; 14 bases agree with TRBD2. Germline CDR1 is SGHAT and CDR2 is FQNNGV. The CDR3 runs 16 residues. Trimming took 6 bases from V and 5 from J; bases not matched to a gene: 8. CDR3 sequence (DNA): TGTGCCAGCAGTTGGACTAGCGGGAGGATGGTGGAGACCCAGTACTTC. Translated, it gives CASSWTSGRMVETQYF.

The chain combines TRBV12-3 or TRBV12-4 with TRBJ2-7; 7 bases fit TRBD1. The CDR3 loop spans 17 amino acids. Germline trimming cut 4 bases from V and 0 bases from J; bases unmatched to any gene: 12. DNA for the CDR3: TGTGCCAGCAGTTCAAATTCCTACCGGGACAGCTCCTACGAGCAGTACTTC. Translating gives CASSSNSYRDSSYEQYF.

V and J are TRBV20-1 and TRBJ1-2, with unresolved D. This CDR3 is 15 amino acids long. Looked up from germline, CDR1 is DFQATT and CDR2 is SNEGSKA (reference sequence). The V and J ends lost 0 bases and 1 base respectively, with 12 bases between them. CDR3 DNA sequence: TGCAGTGCTAGAGATCCGGCAGATTATAACTATGGCTACACCTTC. Translated, it gives CSARDPADYNYGYTF.

This clonotype came up a few times. The V call is TRBV12-3 or TRBV12-4, the J call TRBJ1-1, with a weak D call TRBD1 (5 bases). The CDR3 covers 12 residues. Trimming cost V 6 bases and J 12 bases, with 17 bases left between them. The CDR3 loop reads CASSGTPEESFF. CDR3 DNA: TGTGCCAGCAGCGGGACCCCCGAAGAATCTTTCTTT.

The chain couples TRBV11-2 to TRBJ1-5; no definite D call. The CDR3 is 13 amino acids. Trimming took 5 bases from V and 7 from J, leaving 12 bases between them. CDR1 SGHAT and CDR2 FQNNGV come from the germline V gene. CDR3 amino acids: CASSAGDWQPQHF. CDR3 nucleotides: TGTGCCAGCAGCGCAGGTGATTGGCAGCCCCAGCATTTT.

Ten or more counts support this clonotype. The chain combines TRBV11-3 with TRBJ2-5; 8 bases are shared with TRBD1. The length of the CDR3 is 15 residues. J gave up 5 bases and V 4 bases, and 9 bases lay outside the gene matches. CDR1 and CDR2 (germline): SGHNT, YENEEA. The CDR3 reads CASSSRSGGWETQYF. The CDR3 coding sequence is TGTGCCAGCAGCTCGCGGTCAGGGGGCTGGGAGACCCAGTACTTC.

This clonotype was seen at least ten times. This rearrangement joins TRBV6-5 to TRBJ2-5; perhaps D is TRBD1 or TRBD2 (5 bases each). The germline V gene has CDR1 MNHEY and CDR2 SVGAGI. V was pared by 4 bases and J by 5 bases, with 14 bases between. The CDR3 spans 14 residues. This CDR3 reads CASSWDGTRETQYF. DNA for the CDR3: TGTGCCAGCAGTTGGGACGGCACCAGGGAGACCCAGTACTTC.